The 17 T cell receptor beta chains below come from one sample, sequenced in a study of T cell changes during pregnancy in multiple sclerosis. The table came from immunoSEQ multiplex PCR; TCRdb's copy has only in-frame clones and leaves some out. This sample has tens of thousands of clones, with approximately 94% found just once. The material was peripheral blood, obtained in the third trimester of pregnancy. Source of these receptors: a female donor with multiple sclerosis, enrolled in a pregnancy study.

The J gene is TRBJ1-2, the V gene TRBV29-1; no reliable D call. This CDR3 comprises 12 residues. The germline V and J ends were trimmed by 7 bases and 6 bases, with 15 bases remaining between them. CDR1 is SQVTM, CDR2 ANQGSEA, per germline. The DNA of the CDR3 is TGCAGCGGCTACTTTTGGTCGCATGGCTACACCTTC. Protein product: CSGYFWSHGYTF.

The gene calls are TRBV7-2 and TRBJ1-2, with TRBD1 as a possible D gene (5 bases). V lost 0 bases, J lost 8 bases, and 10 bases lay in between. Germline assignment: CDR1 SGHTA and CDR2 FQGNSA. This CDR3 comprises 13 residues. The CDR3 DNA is TGTGCCAGCAGCTTAGCCTCCTACAGGGGCTACACCTTC. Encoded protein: CASSLASYRGYTF.

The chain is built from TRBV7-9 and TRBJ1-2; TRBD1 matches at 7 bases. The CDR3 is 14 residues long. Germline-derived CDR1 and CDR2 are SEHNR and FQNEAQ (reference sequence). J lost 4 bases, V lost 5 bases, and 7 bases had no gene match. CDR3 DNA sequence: TGTGCCAGCAGCCTAGATGACAGGGCCTATGGCTACACCTTC. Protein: CASSLDDRAYGYTF.

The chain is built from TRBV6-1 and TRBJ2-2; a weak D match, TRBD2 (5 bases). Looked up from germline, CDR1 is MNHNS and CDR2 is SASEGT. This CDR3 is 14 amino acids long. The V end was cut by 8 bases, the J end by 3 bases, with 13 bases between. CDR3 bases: TGTGCCAGCGATACGCGGGCCTACACCGGGGAGCTGTTTTTT. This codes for CASDTRAYTGELFF.

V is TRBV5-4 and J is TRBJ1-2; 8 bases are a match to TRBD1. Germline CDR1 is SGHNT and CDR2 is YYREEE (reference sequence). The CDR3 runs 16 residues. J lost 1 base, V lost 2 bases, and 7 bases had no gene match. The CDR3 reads CASSFETGVFNYGYTF. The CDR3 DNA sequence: TGTGCCAGCAGCTTCGAGACAGGGGTCTTTAACTATGGCTACACCTTC.

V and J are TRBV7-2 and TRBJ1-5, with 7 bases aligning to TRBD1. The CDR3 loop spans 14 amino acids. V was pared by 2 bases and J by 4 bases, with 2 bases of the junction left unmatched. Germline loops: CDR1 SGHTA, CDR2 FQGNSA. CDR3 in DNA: TGTGCCAGCAGCTTAATGACAGGGAATCAGCCCCAGCATTTT. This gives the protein CASSLMTGNQPQHF.

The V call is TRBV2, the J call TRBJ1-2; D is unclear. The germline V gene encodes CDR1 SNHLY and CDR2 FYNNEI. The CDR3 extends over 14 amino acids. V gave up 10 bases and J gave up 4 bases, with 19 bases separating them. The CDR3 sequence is CATYSPPDIYGYTF. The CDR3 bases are TGTGCCACCTACAGTCCACCGGATATCTATGGCTACACCTTC.

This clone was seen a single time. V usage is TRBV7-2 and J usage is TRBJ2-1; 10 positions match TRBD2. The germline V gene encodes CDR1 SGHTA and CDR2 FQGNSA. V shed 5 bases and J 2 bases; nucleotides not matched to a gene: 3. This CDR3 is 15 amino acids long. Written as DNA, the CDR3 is TGTGCCAGCAGCCTGAGCGGGGGGGCCTACAATGAGCAGTTCTTC. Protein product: CASSLSGGAYNEQFF.

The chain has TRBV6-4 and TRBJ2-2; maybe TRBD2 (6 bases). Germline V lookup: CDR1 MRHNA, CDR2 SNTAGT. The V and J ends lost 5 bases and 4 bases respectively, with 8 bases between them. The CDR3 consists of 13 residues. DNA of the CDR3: TGTGCCAGCAGTCCCGGGGGCACCGGGGAGCTGTTTTTT. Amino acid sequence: CASSPGGTGELFF.

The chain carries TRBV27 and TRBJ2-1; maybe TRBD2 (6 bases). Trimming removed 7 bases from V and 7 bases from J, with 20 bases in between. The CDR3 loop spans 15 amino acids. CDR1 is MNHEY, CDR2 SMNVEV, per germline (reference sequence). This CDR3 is CASMPGGLVKNEQFF. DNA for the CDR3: TGTGCCAGCATGCCCGGGGGACTCGTAAAGAATGAGCAGTTCTTC.

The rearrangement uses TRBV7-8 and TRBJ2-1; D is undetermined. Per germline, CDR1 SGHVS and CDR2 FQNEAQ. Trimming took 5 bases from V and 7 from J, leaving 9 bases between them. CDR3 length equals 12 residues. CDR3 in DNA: TGTGCCAGCAGCCACGAGGTAAATGAGCAGTTCTTC. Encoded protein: CASSHEVNEQFF.

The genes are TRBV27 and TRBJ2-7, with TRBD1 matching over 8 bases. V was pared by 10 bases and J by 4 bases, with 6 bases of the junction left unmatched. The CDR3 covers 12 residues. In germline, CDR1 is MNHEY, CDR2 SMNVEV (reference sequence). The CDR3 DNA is TGTGCCACCCGGACAGGGTGGTACGAGCAGTACTTC. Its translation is CATRTGWYEQYF.

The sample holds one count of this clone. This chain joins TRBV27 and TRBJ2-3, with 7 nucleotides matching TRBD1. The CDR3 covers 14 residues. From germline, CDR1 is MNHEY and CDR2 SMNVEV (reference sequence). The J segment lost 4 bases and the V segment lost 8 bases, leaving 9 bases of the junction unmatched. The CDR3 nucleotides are TGTGCCAGCGGCCAACAGGGGTGGGCAGATACGCAGTATTTT. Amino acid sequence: CASGQQGWADTQYF.

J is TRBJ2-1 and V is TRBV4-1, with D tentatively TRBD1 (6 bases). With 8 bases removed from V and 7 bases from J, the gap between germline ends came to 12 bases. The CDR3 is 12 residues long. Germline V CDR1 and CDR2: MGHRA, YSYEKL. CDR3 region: CASRTADNEQFF. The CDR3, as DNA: TGCGCCAGCCGGACAGCCGATAATGAGCAGTTCTTC.

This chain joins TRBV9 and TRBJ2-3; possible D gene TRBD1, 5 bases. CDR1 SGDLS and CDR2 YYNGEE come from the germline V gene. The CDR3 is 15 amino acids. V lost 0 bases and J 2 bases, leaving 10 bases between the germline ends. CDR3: CASSVGKGITDTQYF. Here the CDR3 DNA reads TGTGCCAGCAGCGTAGGCAAGGGGATCACAGATACGCAGTATTTT.

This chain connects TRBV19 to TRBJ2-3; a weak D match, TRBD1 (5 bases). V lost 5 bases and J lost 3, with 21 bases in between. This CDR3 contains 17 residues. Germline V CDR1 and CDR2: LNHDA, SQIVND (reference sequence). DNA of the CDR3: TGTGCCAGTAGTGAAGGATCCCCAACCAGGGCAACAGATACGCAGTATTTT. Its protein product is CASSEGSPTRATDTQYF.

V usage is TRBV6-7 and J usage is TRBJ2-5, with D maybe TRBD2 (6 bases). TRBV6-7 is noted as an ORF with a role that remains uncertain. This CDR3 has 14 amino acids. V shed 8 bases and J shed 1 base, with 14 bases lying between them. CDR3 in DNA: TGTGCCAGCTCGGGCGGGGCTCTCCAAGAGACCCAGTACTTC. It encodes CASSGGALQETQYF.